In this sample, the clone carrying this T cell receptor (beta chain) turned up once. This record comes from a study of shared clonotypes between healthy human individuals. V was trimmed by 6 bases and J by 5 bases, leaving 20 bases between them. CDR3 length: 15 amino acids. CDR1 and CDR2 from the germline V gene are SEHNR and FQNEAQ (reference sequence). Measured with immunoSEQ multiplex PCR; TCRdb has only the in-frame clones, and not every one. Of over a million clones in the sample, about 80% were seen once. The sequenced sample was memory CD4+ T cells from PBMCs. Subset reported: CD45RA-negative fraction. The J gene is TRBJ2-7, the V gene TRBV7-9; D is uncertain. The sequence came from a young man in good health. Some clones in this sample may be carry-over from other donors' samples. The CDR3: CASSLHHDLGHEQYF. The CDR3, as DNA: TGTGCCAGCAGTCTCCATCACGACCTAGGGCACGAGCAGTACTTC. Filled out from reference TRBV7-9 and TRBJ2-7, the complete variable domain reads DTGVSQNPRHKITKRGQNVTFRCDPISEHNRLYWYRQTLGQGPEFLTYFQNEAQLEKSRLLSDRFSAERPKGSFSTLEIQRTEQGDSAMYLCASSLHHDLGHEQYFGPGTRLTVT.